A single sample is the source of the 26 T cell receptor beta chains below, sequenced in a study of OX40 agonist ivuxolimab in advanced cancers. Measured with immunoSEQ multiplex PCR; TCRdb has only the in-frame clones, and not every one. The sample records tens of thousands of clones, 70% to 90% being singletons. Here the sequenced sample was CD4+ or CD8+ T cells sorted from blood, taken in a trial of the OX40 agonist ivuxolimab. The receptors were sampled from an adult with an advanced solid tumor such as melanoma, head and neck, liver or kidney cancer.

The V gene is TRBV5-6, the J gene TRBJ1-4; D is possibly TRBD1 (6 bases). The V end was cut by 1 base, the J end by 11 bases, with 9 bases between. The CDR3 has 12 amino acids. Germline V lookup: CDR1 SGHDT, CDR2 YYEEEE. Here the CDR3 DNA reads TGTGCCAGCAGCTTGTCTGGGGGCAAACTGTTTTTT. As protein: CASSLSGGKLFF. The variable domain in full, completed from reference TRBV5-6 and TRBJ1-4, reads DAGVTQSPTHLIKTRGQQVTLRCSPKSGHDTVSWYQQALGQGPQFIFQYYEEEERQRGNFPDRFSGHQFPNYSSELNVNALLLGDSALYLCASSLSGGKLFFGSGTQLSVL.

This chain joins TRBV5-1 and TRBJ1-1; D gene ambiguous. The CDR3 has 15 amino acids. The V gene lost 0 bases and the J gene lost 4 bases, with 13 bases spanning the gap. Germline V gene sequence: CDR1 SGHRS, CDR2 YFSETQ. CDR3: CASSLAGRGFTEAFF. CDR3 DNA: TGCGCCAGCAGCTTGGCCGGGAGAGGGTTCACTGAAGCTTTCTTT. The complete variable domain, with remaining parts taken from reference TRBV5-1 and TRBJ1-1, reads KAGVTQTPRYLIKTRGQQVTLSCSPISGHRSVSWYQQTPGQGLQFLFEYFSETQRNKGNFPGRFSGRQFSNSRSEMNVSTLELGDSALYLCASSLAGRGFTEAFFGQGTRLTVV.

The chain couples TRBV30 to TRBJ1-2, with D possibly TRBD1 on 5 matching bases. V shed 2 bases and J shed 4 bases, with 17 bases lying between them. Germline CDR1 is GTSNPN and CDR2 is SVGIG (reference sequence). The CDR3 covers 15 residues. The CDR3 DNA is TGTGCCTGGAGTAGGGGCAGGGAAGGGCCCTATGGCTACACCTTC. Its translation is CAWSRGREGPYGYTF.

This rearrangement joins TRBV7-3 to TRBJ2-3, with a tentative D call TRBD1 (5 bases). V lost 2 bases to trimming and J lost 2 bases, with 11 bases between them. The CDR3 totals 15 residues. Germline V lookup: CDR1 SGHTA, CDR2 FQGTGA. The CDR3 is CASSLQGINTDTQYF. CDR3 in DNA: TGTGCCAGCAGCTTACAGGGTATAAACACAGATACGCAGTATTTT. The full variable domain, in which reference TRBV7-3 and TRBJ2-3 provide the parts outside the CDR3, is GAGVSQTPSNKVTEKGKYVELRCDPISGHTALYWYRQSLGQGPEFLIYFQGTGAADDSGLPNDRFFAVRPEGSVSTLKIQRTERGDSAVYLCASSLQGINTDTQYFGPGTRLTVL.

This sequence joins TRBV7-3 and TRBJ2-3, with D maybe TRBD2 (6 bases). V lost 5 bases and J lost 2, with 17 bases in between. The germline gives CDR1 SGHTA, CDR2 FQGTGA. This CDR3 spans 16 amino acids. The CDR3 DNA is TGTGCCAGCAGCCTATTGGGGGGTTCGGCCACAGATACGCAGTATTTT. This gives the protein CASSLLGGSATDTQYF.

The V call is TRBV7-9, the J call TRBJ2-7; D gene unclear. CDR3 size: 13 residues. In germline, CDR1 is SEHNR, CDR2 FQNEAQ (reference sequence). The V and J ends lost 5 bases and 3 bases respectively, with 11 bases between them. CDR3 region: CASSAGRNYEQYF. The DNA for the CDR3 is TGTGCCAGCAGCGCCGGGCGGAACTACGAGCAGTACTTC.

This clone showed up just a few times. The CDR3 DNA sequence: TGTGCCAGCAGTACTAGCGGCTACGAGCAGTACTTC. As protein: CASSTSGYEQYF. This chain connects TRBV6-5 to TRBJ2-7, with 8 bases lining up with TRBD2. This CDR3 is 12 amino acids long. The germline V gene has CDR1 MNHEY and CDR2 SVGAGI. The J segment lost 3 bases and the V segment lost 5 bases, leaving 0 bases of the junction unmatched.

The V gene is TRBV6-1, the J gene TRBJ2-1; D is unresolved. Trimming stripped 5 bases from V and 10 bases from J, with 12 bases between. Germline V gene data show CDR1 as MNHNS and CDR2 as SASEGT. CDR3 length equals 12 residues. The CDR3 is CASSPLVREQFF. In DNA form, the CDR3 reads TGTGCCAGCAGTCCCTTGGTTAGAGAGCAGTTCTTC.

V is TRBV11-3 and J is TRBJ2-5, with D unclear. The CDR3 loop spans 13 amino acids. The V end was cut by 1 base, the J end by 5 bases, with 8 bases between. Germline CDR1 is SGHNT and CDR2 is YENEEA. CDR3 region: CASSLGSRETQYF. The DNA of the CDR3 is TGTGCCAGCAGCTTAGGTAGCAGGGAGACCCAGTACTTC.

V and J are TRBV6-6 and TRBJ2-1, with D perhaps matching TRBD2 (6 bases). Germline CDR1 is MNHNY and CDR2 is SVGAGI (reference sequence). V lost 4 bases and J lost 3, with 13 bases in between. The CDR3 runs to 15 residues. This CDR3 is CASSSRREIYNEQFF. The CDR3 DNA sequence: TGTGCCAGCAGTTCTCGGAGGGAAATCTACAATGAGCAGTTCTTC.

This rearrangement joins TRBV7-2 to TRBJ1-4; D unresolved. Germline V gene data show CDR1 as SGHTA and CDR2 as FQGNSA. The length of the CDR3 is 15 residues. The V end lost 0 bases, the J end lost 3 bases, and 8 bases lay between the germline ends. The CDR3 spells CASSLAASSNEKLFF. Here the CDR3 DNA reads TGTGCCAGCAGCTTAGCGGCTTCATCTAATGAAAAACTGTTTTTT.

This clone was counted between two and nine times. The sample has other DNA sequences that encode this CDR3 too. The chain joins TRBV9 to TRBJ2-5; TRBD2 might be the D (7 bases). Germline values: CDR1 SGDLS, CDR2 YYNGEE. CDR3 length: 17 residues. V lost 4 bases to trimming and J lost 3 bases, with 22 bases between them. CDR3 in amino acids: CASSFGLAGAGEETQYF. CDR3 coding DNA: TGTGCCAGCAGCTTCGGACTCGCGGGGGCGGGGGAAGAGACCCAGTACTTC.

V and J are TRBV28 and TRBJ1-2; 10 nucleotides match TRBD1. Looked up from germline, CDR1 is MDHEN and CDR2 is SYDVKM. V lost 6 bases and J lost 13; bases outside the gene matches: 17. The CDR3 runs to 15 residues. The CDR3 region is CASSLKLGTGAPFTF. In DNA, the CDR3 is TGTGCCAGCAGCCTTAAACTAGGGACAGGGGCCCCGTTCACCTTC.

The chain has TRBV6-5 and TRBJ1-6, with D unresolved. Trimming cost V 0 bases and J 3 bases, with 3 bases left between them. The germline V gene encodes CDR1 MNHEY and CDR2 SVGAGI. The CDR3 has 14 residues. CDR3 in DNA: TGTGCCAGCAGTTACTCGAACTATAATTCACCCCTCCACTTT. Encoded protein: CASSYSNYNSPLHF.

This chain connects TRBV6-6 to TRBJ2-5, with 10 bases that match TRBD2. V lost 0 bases, J lost 2 bases, and 3 bases stayed unmatched. Germline-derived CDR1 and CDR2 are MNHNY and SVGAGI (reference sequence). There are 16 residues in the CDR3. The CDR3 region is CASSYSRAGGQETQYF. In nucleotides, the CDR3 is TGTGCCAGCAGTTACTCCAGAGCGGGGGGGCAAGAGACCCAGTACTTC.

The chain is built from TRBV6-5 and TRBJ2-3; TRBD2 is a possible D gene (5 bases). CDR3 length: 15 amino acids. Trimming shortened V by 6 bases and J by 11 bases, and 24 bases separated the two germline ends. Germline V gene data show CDR1 as MNHEY and CDR2 as SVGAGI. The CDR3 sequence: CASSYQRHTKEEQYF. The CDR3 region has the DNA TGTGCCAGCAGCTACCAAAGACATACCAAGGAGGAGCAGTATTTT.

The V gene is TRBV30, the J gene TRBJ1-2; D not resolved. Germline assignment: CDR1 GTSNPN and CDR2 SVGIG (reference sequence). V was pared by 4 bases and J by 2 bases, with 8 bases between. The CDR3 consists of 12 residues. CDR3 DNA: TGTGCCTGGAACGGAGGGAACTATGGCTACACCTTC. Protein product: CAWNGGNYGYTF.

This chain links TRBV5-4 with TRBJ1-5, with D perhaps matching TRBD1 (6 bases). Trimming cost V 4 bases and J 4 bases, with 12 bases left between them. This CDR3 comprises 14 residues. Germline loops: CDR1 SGHNT, CDR2 YYREEE (reference sequence). The CDR3 spells CASSAGGANQPQHF. CDR3 nucleotide sequence: TGTGCCAGCAGCGCGGGGGGGGCGAATCAGCCCCAGCATTTT.

The CDR3 region has the DNA TGTGCCAGCAGTTACCGGACAGCTGATACGCAGTATTTT. Protein product: CASSYRTADTQYF. J is TRBJ2-3 and V is TRBV6-5; a weak D match, TRBD1 (6 bases). Trimming took 2 bases from V and 6 from J, leaving 9 bases between them. Per germline, CDR1 MNHEY and CDR2 SVGAGI. This CDR3 is 13 amino acids long.

The chain joins TRBV6-1 to TRBJ1-2; no reliable D call. CDR1 and CDR2 (germline): MNHNS, SASEGT. The V end was cut by 3 bases, the J end by 5 bases, with 4 bases between. The CDR3 sequence is 11 residues long. The CDR3 DNA reads TGTGCCAGCAGTGAGCTGTATGGCTACACCTTC. Residues: CASSELYGYTF.

The gene calls are TRBV4-1 and TRBJ1-6, with a weak D call TRBD1 (6 bases). The CDR3 covers 17 residues. Between the trimmed V and J ends, which lost 3 bases and 5 bases, there was a span of 17 bases. Germline-derived CDR1 and CDR2 are MGHRA and YSYEKL. CDR3 nucleotides: TGCGCCAGCAGCCATTCAGTCCGCAGGGGTGATAATTCACCCCTCCACTTT. This encodes CASSHSVRRGDNSPLHF.

The gene calls are TRBV6-6 and TRBJ1-5; 9 bases map to TRBD1. In germline, CDR1 is MNHNY, CDR2 SVGAGI (reference sequence). The V and J ends lost 9 bases and 2 bases, in that order; junction bases with no gene match: 11. The CDR3 runs 16 residues. CDR3 region: CASTRDRVIGNQPQHF. The CDR3 DNA follows: TGTGCCAGTACAAGGGACAGGGTTATAGGCAATCAGCCCCAGCATTTT.

The V call is TRBV5-5, the J call TRBJ1-5; TRBD1 matches at 8 bases. Trimming took 4 bases from V and 0 from J; bases not matched to a gene: 3. The germline gives CDR1 SGHKS, CDR2 YYEKEE (reference sequence). The CDR3 contains 15 residues. CDR3 region: CASSRQGLSNQPQHF. The CDR3 nucleotides are TGTGCCAGCAGCCGACAGGGGCTTAGCAATCAGCCCCAGCATTTT.

The CDR3 loop reads CASIGGGAYTGELFF. DNA for the CDR3: TGTGCCAGTATTGGCGGGGGGGCTTATACCGGGGAGCTGTTTTTT. This sequence joins TRBV19 and TRBJ2-2; 9 bases are shared with TRBD2. CDR1 LNHDA and CDR2 SQIVND come from the germline V gene (reference sequence). Trimming removed 7 bases from V and 5 bases from J; junction bases left unmatched: 8. The CDR3 sequence is 15 residues long.

Remarks on this clone: An end of the junction differs from the germline gene, which may be a read error. This CDR3 is also generated by other DNA sequences in the sample. The chain has TRBV14 and TRBJ1-6, with 7 bases aligning to TRBD1. The CDR3 loop spans 15 amino acids. CDR1 and CDR2 from the germline V gene are SGHDN and FVKESK. The CDR3 spells CASSLLDRDDSPLHF. The CDR3 nucleotides read TGTGCCAGTAGCCTCCTTGACAGGGACGATTCACCCCTCCACTTT. The entire variable domain, with the rest obtained from reference TRBV14 and TRBJ1-6, is as follows: EAGVTQFPSHSVIEKGQTVTLRCDPISGHDNLYWYRRVMGKEIKFLLHFVKESKQDESGMPNNRFLAERTGGTYSTLKVQPAELEDSGVYFCASSLLDRDDSPLHFGNGTRLTVT.

V and J are TRBV11-1 and TRBJ2-1; 7 bases match TRBD2. V shed 1 base, J shed 5 bases, and the junction held 11 bases outside the gene matches. The CDR3 extends over 17 amino acids. The germline V gene encodes CDR1 SGHAT and CDR2 FQDESV (reference sequence). The CDR3 spells CASSLVPGLAVDNEQFF. As DNA, the CDR3 is TGTGCCAGCAGCTTAGTGCCCGGTCTAGCGGTAGACAATGAGCAGTTCTTC. Combining the CDR3 with reference TRBV11-1 and TRBJ2-1 gives the whole variable domain EAEVAQSPRYKITEKSQAVAFWCDPISGHATLYWYRQILGQGPELLVQFQDESVVDDSQLPKDRFSAERLKGVDSTLKIQPAELGDSAMYLCASSLVPGLAVDNEQFFGPGTRLTVL.